The rows below give T cell receptor beta chains drawn from one sample of a study of CD8 T cells in ankylosing spondylitis. In TCRdb, the 5' RACE reads were re-called with MiXCR into one record per CDR3 protein. This table has a few hundred thousand distinct CDR3 sequences, less than 25% appearing once. Material: blood, either unsorted or a sorted T cell fraction (not recorded which). The receptors originated from a female donor with ankylosing spondylitis or in good health (not recorded which). Both conserved end residues are part of each CDR3. Fields, in order: CDR3 DNA, CDR3 protein, D gene, clone size, V gene, J gene. D genes are given only for firm matches. Only part of the rows carry a size: once, few, many, or a class if the clone is expanded.

CDR3 DNA: TGTGCCATCTTGAGGGAGATGGGCCAGCCCCAGCATTTT; CDR3 protein: CAILREMGQPQHF; D gene: -; clone size: few; V gene: TRBV10-3; J gene: TRBJ1-5
CDR3 DNA: TGTGCCATCAGCGGGACTAGTAGAGAGACCCAGTACTTC; CDR3 protein: CAISGTSRETQYF; D gene: TRBD2; clone size: few; V gene: TRBV10-3; J gene: TRBJ2-5
CDR3 DNA: TGTGCCACCAGTCCAAACAGGGGGCCTGGGGAGCTGTTTTTT; CDR3 protein: CATSPNRGPGELFF; D gene: TRBD1; clone size: -; V gene: TRBV15; J gene: TRBJ2-2
CDR3 DNA: TGCAGCGTTGTTAGTGGCGGGCCCGAGCAGTTCTTC; CDR3 protein: CSVVSGGPEQFF; D gene: -; clone size: -; V gene: TRBV29-1; J gene: TRBJ2-1
CDR3 DNA: TGTGCCAGCAGTGAGGTGGGGCTAGATCAGCCCCAGCATTTT; CDR3 protein: CASSEVGLDQPQHF; D gene: -; clone size: -; V gene: TRBV25-1; J gene: TRBJ1-5
CDR3 DNA: TGTGCCAGCAGTTCTGTTTCTGAAAAACTGTTTTTT; CDR3 protein: CASSSVSEKLFF; D gene: -; clone size: -; V gene: TRBV7-9; J gene: TRBJ1-4
CDR3 DNA: TGTGCCAGCAGCTTAGAATCAACATTTTATGGCTACACCTTC; CDR3 protein: CASSLESTFYGYTF; D gene: -; clone size: -; V gene: TRBV7-8; J gene: TRBJ1-2
CDR3 DNA: TGTGCCAGCTCACCGTTCCCAGGGGAAAAACTGTTTTTT; CDR3 protein: CASSPFPGEKLFF; D gene: -; clone size: -; V gene: TRBV18; J gene: TRBJ1-4
CDR3 DNA: TGTGCCAGCACCCGAGGGAGGGGTTCGTCCTACAATGAGCAGTTCTTC; CDR3 protein: CASTRGRGSSYNEQFF; D gene: TRBD2; clone size: -; V gene: TRBV28; J gene: TRBJ2-1
CDR3 DNA: TGCAGCGTTTCGAGCCCCATATCCTACAATGAGCAGTTCTTC; CDR3 protein: CSVSSPISYNEQFF; D gene: -; clone size: many; V gene: TRBV29-1; J gene: TRBJ2-1
CDR3 DNA: TGTGCCAGCAGCCGACGCAGGGCGAACACTGAAGCTTTCTTT; CDR3 protein: CASSRRRANTEAFF; D gene: -; clone size: few; V gene: TRBV7-2; J gene: TRBJ1-1
CDR3 DNA: TGTGCCAGCAAAATTTCGGACACACACTATGGCTACACCTTC; CDR3 protein: CASKISDTHYGYTF; D gene: -; clone size: -; V gene: TRBV6-1; J gene: TRBJ1-2
CDR3 DNA: TGTGCCAGCAGCTTAGTAAATCAGGCACAGAAGTTTAACTATGGCTACACCTTC; CDR3 protein: CASSLVNQAQKFNYGYTF; D gene: -; clone size: few; V gene: TRBV11-2; J gene: TRBJ1-2
CDR3 DNA: TGTGCCAGCAGTTACTCGAGGACCTCTAATTCACCCCTCCACTTT; CDR3 protein: CASSYSRTSNSPLHF; D gene: -; clone size: few; V gene: TRBV6-5; J gene: TRBJ1-6
CDR3 DNA: TGTGCCAGCAGCTTCATCGCGAGGGTCAGCGGCTACACCTTC; CDR3 protein: CASSFIARVSGYTF; D gene: -; clone size: -; V gene: TRBV7-2; J gene: TRBJ1-2
CDR3 DNA: TGCGCCAGCAGCTCATCTCAGGGGAAGGGTGAGCAGTTCTTC; CDR3 protein: CASSSSQGKGEQFF; D gene: -; clone size: many; V gene: TRBV5-1; J gene: TRBJ2-1
CDR3 DNA: TGTGCCAGCAGCTTCCAGGGCTTAATCGGAGAGACCCAGTACTTC; CDR3 protein: CASSFQGLIGETQYF; D gene: -; clone size: few; V gene: TRBV11-2; J gene: TRBJ2-5
CDR3 DNA: TGCAGTGCCCGAAGGGGGGGCTCTGGAAACACCATATATTTT; CDR3 protein: CSARRGGSGNTIYF; D gene: -; clone size: -; V gene: TRBV20-1; J gene: TRBJ1-3
CDR3 DNA: TGTGCCAGCAGCCAAAGGCCCCCGTGGGGGGGGAGGTTCAATGAGCAGTTCTTC; CDR3 protein: CASSQRPPWGGRFNEQFF; D gene: TRBD2; clone size: -; V gene: TRBV3-1; J gene: TRBJ2-1
CDR3 DNA: TGTGCCAGCAGCCAGGGCCGGGGACTAGGAGCTTTCTTT; CDR3 protein: CASSQGRGLGAFF; D gene: -; clone size: many; V gene: TRBV4-2; J gene: TRBJ1-1
CDR3 DNA: TGTGCCAGCAGCTTAATGGCGGGAGTCATGGATACGCAGTATTTT; CDR3 protein: CASSLMAGVMDTQYF; D gene: TRBD2; clone size: -; V gene: TRBV7-3; J gene: TRBJ2-3
CDR3 DNA: TGCAGTGCTAGACTCCGAAGAGGAAGATACGAGCAGTACTTC; CDR3 protein: CSARLRRGRYEQYF; D gene: -; clone size: few; V gene: TRBV20-1; J gene: TRBJ2-7
CDR3 DNA: TGTGCCAGCAGCCTTCGTCGCGGGAGGGCTATAGATACGCAGTATTTT; CDR3 protein: CASSLRRGRAIDTQYF; D gene: TRBD2; clone size: few; V gene: TRBV3-1; J gene: TRBJ2-3
CDR3 DNA: TGTGCCAGCAGCCATAGGGACAGTGGACGAAGCCCCCAGCATTTT; CDR3 protein: CASSHRDSGRSPQHF; D gene: TRBD1; clone size: -; V gene: TRBV12-3/TRBV12-4; J gene: TRBJ1-5
CDR3 DNA: TGCGCCAGCAGCCTGCTAGCGGGAGAATTGGCAGATACGCAGTATTTT; CDR3 protein: CASSLLAGELADTQYF; D gene: TRBD2; clone size: -; V gene: TRBV5-1; J gene: TRBJ2-3
CDR3 DNA: TGCAGTGCGCCAAAGTCGGGACTCTCTTCCTACGAGCAGTACTTC; CDR3 protein: CSAPKSGLSSYEQYF; D gene: -; clone size: -; V gene: TRBV20-1; J gene: TRBJ2-7
CDR3 DNA: TGTGCCAGCAGCTCGCAGGGAGTGGGTGGCTACACCTTC; CDR3 protein: CASSSQGVGGYTF; D gene: -; clone size: few; V gene: TRBV7-2; J gene: TRBJ1-2
CDR3 DNA: TGTGCCAGCAGGGCTAGCGGGGACAATGAGCAGTTCTTC; CDR3 protein: CASRASGDNEQFF; D gene: TRBD2; clone size: -; V gene: TRBV6-2/TRBV6-3; J gene: TRBJ2-1
CDR3 DNA: TGCAGCGTTGGACGACTAGCGGGAGTCACAGATACGCAGTATTTT; CDR3 protein: CSVGRLAGVTDTQYF; D gene: TRBD2; clone size: -; V gene: TRBV29-1; J gene: TRBJ2-3
CDR3 DNA: TGTGCCAGCAGCCCGGACAGTGGCTTTAACTATGGCTACACCTTC; CDR3 protein: CASSPDSGFNYGYTF; D gene: -; clone size: -; V gene: TRBV7-6; J gene: TRBJ1-2
CDR3 DNA: TGTGCCACCAGTGATACCGGGACAGGGTCCTACGAGCAGTACTTC; CDR3 protein: CATSDTGTGSYEQYF; D gene: TRBD1; clone size: -; V gene: TRBV24-1; J gene: TRBJ2-7
CDR3 DNA: TGCGCCAGCAGCCTGGGGGACAGGGGGCGTGGGGCCAACGTCCTGACTTTC; CDR3 protein: CASSLGDRGRGANVLTF; D gene: TRBD1; clone size: few; V gene: TRBV5-1; J gene: TRBJ2-6
CDR3 DNA: TGTGCCAGCAGTCCGGCGGGTTATGGCTACACCTTC; CDR3 protein: CASSPAGYGYTF; D gene: -; clone size: few; V gene: TRBV6-1; J gene: TRBJ1-2
CDR3 DNA: TGTGCCAGCAGGGGACGCCGAGGCCCCTATAATTCACCCCTCCACTTT; CDR3 protein: CASRGRRGPYNSPLHF; D gene: -; clone size: -; V gene: TRBV5-6; J gene: TRBJ1-6
CDR3 DNA: TGTGCCAGCAGAGGCGGACAGGGGAAGTACAATGAGCAGTTCTTC; CDR3 protein: CASRGGQGKYNEQFF; D gene: TRBD1; clone size: -; V gene: TRBV28; J gene: TRBJ2-1
CDR3 DNA: TGCGCCAGCAGTGTTAGGGTGGAGGCCGGGGAGCTGTTTTTT; CDR3 protein: CASSVRVEAGELFF; D gene: -; clone size: few; V gene: TRBV10-1; J gene: TRBJ2-2
CDR3 DNA: TGCAGTGCTGGACGGACAGGGGAAGACTACGAGCAGTACTTC; CDR3 protein: CSAGRTGEDYEQYF; D gene: TRBD1; clone size: -; V gene: TRBV20-1; J gene: TRBJ2-7
CDR3 DNA: TGTGCCTGGAGCTCTTTCCCTCGAGTAGACCTTGGTGAGCAGTTCTTC; CDR3 protein: CAWSSFPRVDLGEQFF; D gene: -; clone size: -; V gene: TRBV30; J gene: TRBJ2-1
CDR3 DNA: TGTGCCAGCAGCCTCCGGCGCAGGGGGGATCAGCCCCAGCATTTT; CDR3 protein: CASSLRRRGDQPQHF; D gene: TRBD1; clone size: few; V gene: TRBV12-3/TRBV12-4; J gene: TRBJ1-5
CDR3 DNA: TGTGCCAGCAGTCTCTACCCTGGGGCTTACGAGCAGTACTTC; CDR3 protein: CASSLYPGAYEQYF; D gene: -; clone size: -; V gene: TRBV6-1; J gene: TRBJ2-7
CDR3 DNA: TGCAGCGGCCGGGACAGGGCCCCAGATACGCAGTATTTT; CDR3 protein: CSGRDRAPDTQYF; D gene: TRBD1; clone size: -; V gene: TRBV29-1; J gene: TRBJ2-3
CDR3 DNA: TGTGCCAGTCGCAGGGGACCGTCGAGGCAAGAGACCCAGTACTTC; CDR3 protein: CASRRGPSRQETQYF; D gene: -; clone size: -; V gene: TRBV6-1; J gene: TRBJ2-5